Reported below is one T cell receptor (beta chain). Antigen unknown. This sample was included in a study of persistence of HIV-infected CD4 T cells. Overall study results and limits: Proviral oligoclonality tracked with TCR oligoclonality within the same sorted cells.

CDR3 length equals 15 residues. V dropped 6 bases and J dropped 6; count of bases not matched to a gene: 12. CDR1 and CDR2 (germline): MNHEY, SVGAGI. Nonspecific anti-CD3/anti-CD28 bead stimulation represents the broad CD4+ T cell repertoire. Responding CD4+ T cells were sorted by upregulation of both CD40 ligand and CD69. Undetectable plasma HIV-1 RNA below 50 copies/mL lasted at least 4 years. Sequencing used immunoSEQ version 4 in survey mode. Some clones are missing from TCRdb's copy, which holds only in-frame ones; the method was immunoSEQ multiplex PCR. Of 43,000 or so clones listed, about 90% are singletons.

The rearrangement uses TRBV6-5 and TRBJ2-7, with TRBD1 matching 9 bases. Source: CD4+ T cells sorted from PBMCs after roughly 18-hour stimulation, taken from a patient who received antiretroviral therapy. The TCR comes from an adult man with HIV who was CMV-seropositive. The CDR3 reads CASRGTGTGNLEQYF. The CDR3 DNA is TGTGCCAGCAGAGGGACCGGGACAGGGAATCTCGAGCAGTACTTC.